A single sample is the source of the 6 T cell receptor beta chains below, sequenced in a study of blood T cell repertoires in COVID-19. The repertoire was sequenced with immunoSEQ multiplex PCR; TCRdb's copy has only in-frame clones and lacks some. Here the sample spans 100,000 to 150,000 clones, roughly 84% being singletons. Source material: PBMCs or T cells enriched from blood (not recorded which). Receptors were obtained from a woman between 25 and 40 years old who had recovered from COVID-19.

The table lists this clone with a few counts. The J gene is TRBJ2-7, the V gene TRBV6-2 or TRBV6-3; 7 bases agree with TRBD2. CDR1 and CDR2 (germline): MNHEY, SVGEGT. The CDR3 spans 15 residues. The V gene end was trimmed by 4 bases and the J gene end by 5 bases; junction bases not matched to a gene: 11. CDR3 coding DNA: TGTGCCAGCAGTTCCTCCCTAAGCGGGACCAACGAGCAGTACTTC. Translated, it gives CASSSSLSGTNEQYF.

The V gene is TRBV6-5, the J gene TRBJ2-3; D gene uncertain. V was shortened by 6 bases and J by 0 bases, with 7 bases between the two germline ends. The CDR3 totals 13 residues. Per the germline V gene, CDR1 is MNHEY and CDR2 is SVGAGI. The CDR3, as DNA: TGTGCCAGCAGGCGAGATAGCACAGATACGCAGTATTTT. Encoded protein: CASRRDSTDTQYF.

The V call is TRBV18, the J call TRBJ1-2; D ambiguous. The V end lost 0 bases, the J end lost 8 bases, and 10 bases lay between the germline ends. Germline V CDR1 and CDR2: KGHSH, LQKENI. The CDR3 contains 13 residues. The CDR3 loop reads CASSPPGVEGYTF. The CDR3 DNA sequence: TGTGCCAGCTCACCACCAGGAGTGGAAGGCTACACCTTC.

This chain links TRBV7-3 with TRBJ2-1; TRBD2 agrees at 8 bases. The CDR3 consists of 18 residues. The ends lost 2 bases at V and 0 bases at J; junction bases unmatched: 9. CDR1 SGHTA and CDR2 FQGTGA come from the germline V gene. CDR3 sequence: CASSLSRTSRSSYNEQFF. For the CDR3, the DNA is TGTGCCAGCAGCTTATCCCGGACTAGCAGAAGCTCCTACAATGAGCAGTTCTTC.

V is TRBV27 and J is TRBJ2-4, with 10 bases lining up with TRBD1. Germline values: CDR1 MNHEY, CDR2 SMNVEV (reference sequence). V lost 5 bases to trimming and J lost 1 base; unmatched junction nucleotides: 8. The CDR3 totals 17 residues. CDR3 protein: CASSGWDRGKAKNIQYF. The CDR3 coding sequence is TGTGCCAGCAGTGGCTGGGACAGGGGAAAGGCCAAAAACATTCAGTACTTC.

V gene TRBV6-1 combines with J gene TRBJ1-1, with a tentative D call TRBD1 (5 bases). There are 15 residues in the CDR3. CDR1 MNHNS and CDR2 SASEGT come from the germline V gene. The ends were cut back, 0 bases at V and 0 bases at J, with 8 bases in the middle. The CDR3 is CASSEAGHLNTEAFF. Here the CDR3 DNA reads TGTGCCAGCAGTGAAGCTGGACACTTGAACACTGAAGCTTTCTTT.